This T cell receptor beta chain was recorded in a study of beta chain features in type 1 diabetes (dated 2018 in TCRdb). With regard to the full study: Mean age, gender distribution, total cell number and subset yield were not different between patients and healthy donors. Whereas all 30 or so donors provided naive and central memory subsets, regulatory and stem cell-like memory subsets were isolated from just 8 patients and roughly eight healthy donors. Across all samples, 90 million to 130 million sorted cells were examined, and cell number per subset correlated strongly with RNA yield. The study compared the TCRB repertoires of sorted circulating CD4+ T cell subsets in recently diagnosed type 1 diabetes patients with those in matched healthy donors.

The entire amount of isolated RNA was reverse transcribed using the High Capacity cDNA Reverse Transcription Kit, so the sequenced TCRB transcripts were expressed ones. Deep immunoSEQ sequencing was performed on naive, central memory and regulatory T cell samples, with an average of around 3.4 million total reads per sample. After sorted cells were lysed in RLT buffer, RNA was extracted with DNase-treated RNeasy Micro or Mini kits, with the choice depending on cell number. Each cell subset was processed on its own to prevent cross-contamination, while patient and healthy donor samples were processed together. The immunoSEQ multiplex PCR was used to amplify TCRB sequences from cDNA, yielding 87-bp fragments that span the CDR3 region. Amplicons were sequenced on the Illumina HiSeq platform. Per the original workflow: PCR bias was computationally corrected using synthetic template baselines, reads within Hamming distance 2 were collapsed, and singletons that could not be merged were discarded. Reads were aligned to IMGT to assign V, D and J genes, CDR3 length, and insertions or deletions at six rearrangement sites. Within each subset, clonotype counts were normalized to sorted cell number, after which true diversity and Gini coefficients were computed with the tcR R package. The overlap coefficient, calculated on TCRB nucleotide sequences, was used to measure repertoire sharing. Out-of-frame TCRB sequences from naive cells were analyzed as a proxy for the pre-selection repertoire. TCRdb took over this immuneACCESS table, retaining in-frame rearrangements with V and J assigned. Such tables are incomplete; in checked studies, under half of the missing clones stem from an unresolved V gene, and the remainder is unexplained. The D gene and trimming were derived from the DNA, and the V and J assignments and clone size from that table. This sample holds fewer than 900,000 clones; 15% to 20% were observed only once. About 0.025% of the sample goes to the ten largest clones.

Counted from cysteine to phenylalanine, this CDR3 has 16 amino acids. Of all the DNA, just the CDR3 is kept, 48 bases in frame from base 1. Trimming removed 5 bases from V and 0 bases from J; the gene matches leave 7 bases unexplained. From a lookup of the germline V gene (reference sequence), CDR1 and CDR2 are MNHNY and SVGAGI. What the authors observed across the whole study: PCR may preferentially amplify shorter templates, but because patient and control samples were amplified and corrected together, any resulting skew would affect both groups equally. Type 1 diabetes patients showed a moderate but significant shortening of TCRB CDR3 length in all four CD4+ subsets. Because small numbers of individuals were included in the HLA sub-analyses, any influence of HLA type on TCRB rearrangement was left unresolved. Sequencing cDNA rather than genomic DNA could over-represent highly expressing activated cells, although activation and CD3 levels did not differ between groups. Patients with type 1 diabetes made fewer insertions and deleted more nucleotides at VDJ recombination sites, implying thymic rearrangement abnormalities. Naive, central memory and regulatory TCRB repertoires appeared to be more alike among patients than among healthy donors.

As for this clone: The antigen this receptor binds is unknown. No clone much larger than this one lies a single base away; base qualities are absent.

Each donor gave one peripheral blood draw, roughly 0.11 L on average, collected into heparinised tubes. Naive, central memory, regulatory and stem cell-like memory CD4+ T cells were sorted on a BD FACSAria II using a panel including CD45RO, CCR7, CD25, CD127, CD95 and CD27. Every sorted population had a purity above 98%. PBMCs were isolated immediately by Lymphoprep density gradient centrifugation and stained directly without culture. To minimize batch effects, samples were stained and sorted in pairs, one healthy donor with one patient per experiment. The V and J segments used are TRBV6-6 and TRBJ1-5; TRBD1 agrees with 7 junctional bases. Sequencing input: naive CD4+ T cells from blood. Interpreted using the paper, the cell subset or site label stands for: true naive CD4+ T cells. This clonotype was sampled from a woman younger than 30 in good health. The nucleotide sequence is given as TGTGCCAGCAGTCTCGGGACAGTGATTAGCAATCAGCCCCAGCATTTT. Its translation is CASSLGTVISNQPQHF.